This record covers a single TCR beta chain. This entry is derived from a study of cytomegalovirus exposure and HLA in healthy donors. With V trimmed by 3 bases and J by 5 bases, 3 bases remained unmatched. This CDR3 has 13 amino acids. Germline CDR1 and CDR2: SGHRS and YFSETQ. PCR primers comprised 60 Vbeta and 13 Jbeta primers. Sequenced by immunoSEQ multiplex PCR; TCRdb stores in-frame clones only, minus some. The data show over 110,000 clones, less than 80% seen once. This receptor was taken from a woman aged 45-65 years in good health and CMV-seropositive. This sequence joins TRBV5-1 and TRBJ2-7; 9 bases line up with TRBD1. The sequencing input was PBMCs. The CDR3: CASSSGQGNEQYF. The CDR3 coding sequence is TGCGCCAGCAGCTCGGGACAGGGAAACGAGCAGTACTTC.